This T cell receptor beta chain is drawn from a study of T cells in narcolepsy. The table came from immunoSEQ multiplex PCR; TCRdb's copy has only in-frame clones and leaves some out. This table has tens of thousands of clones, 75% to 90% appearing once. V was clipped by 0 bases and J by 2 bases; unmatched bases: 9. Looked up from germline, CDR1 is LGHNT and CDR2 is FRNRAP. The CDR3 is made up of 17 amino acids. The sample was CD45RA- memory CD4+ T cells from PBMCs. This chain uses TRBV12-5 with TRBJ2-7, with 8 positions matching TRBD1. This clonotype was obtained from a human donor with narcolepsy. In nucleotides, the CDR3 is TGTGCTAGTGGTTTGGTAAGGGATGGACAGGGCGCCTACGAGCAGTACTTC. This codes for CASGLVRDGQGAYEQYF.